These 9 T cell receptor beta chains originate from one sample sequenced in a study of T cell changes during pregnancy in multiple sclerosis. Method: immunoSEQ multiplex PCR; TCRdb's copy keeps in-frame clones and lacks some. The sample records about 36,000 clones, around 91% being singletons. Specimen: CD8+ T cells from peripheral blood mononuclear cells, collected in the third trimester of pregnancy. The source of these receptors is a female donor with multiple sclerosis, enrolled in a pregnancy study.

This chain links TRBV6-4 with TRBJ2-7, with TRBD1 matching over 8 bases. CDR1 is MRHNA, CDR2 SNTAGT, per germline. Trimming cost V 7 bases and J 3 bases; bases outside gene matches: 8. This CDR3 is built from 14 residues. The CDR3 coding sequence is TGTGCCAGCACCACGGGACAGGCGAACTACGAGCAGTACTTC. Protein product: CASTTGQANYEQYF.

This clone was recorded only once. CDR3 in amino acids: CASSLTGVTQPQHF. As DNA, the CDR3 is TGTGCCAGCAGTTTGACAGGGGTTACTCAGCCCCAGCATTTT. The chain carries TRBV28 and TRBJ1-5; TRBD1 agrees at 8 bases. Germline CDR1 is MDHEN and CDR2 is SYDVKM. This CDR3 spans 14 amino acids. V shed 3 bases, J shed 6 bases, and the junction held 4 bases outside the gene matches.

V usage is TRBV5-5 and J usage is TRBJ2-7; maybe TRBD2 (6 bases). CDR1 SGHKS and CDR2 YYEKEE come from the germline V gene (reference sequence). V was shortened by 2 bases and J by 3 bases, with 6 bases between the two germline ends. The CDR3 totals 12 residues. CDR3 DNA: TGTGCCAGCAGCTTCGGGGGCTACGAGCAGTACTTC. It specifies CASSFGGYEQYF.

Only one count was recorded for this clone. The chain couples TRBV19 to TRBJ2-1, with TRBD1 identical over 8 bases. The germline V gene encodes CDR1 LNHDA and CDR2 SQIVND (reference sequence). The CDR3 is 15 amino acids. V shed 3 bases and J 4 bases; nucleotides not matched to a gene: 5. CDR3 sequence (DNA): TGTGCCAGTAGTATGAAGGGGACAGGTTACAATGAGCAGTTCTTC. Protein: CASSMKGTGYNEQFF.

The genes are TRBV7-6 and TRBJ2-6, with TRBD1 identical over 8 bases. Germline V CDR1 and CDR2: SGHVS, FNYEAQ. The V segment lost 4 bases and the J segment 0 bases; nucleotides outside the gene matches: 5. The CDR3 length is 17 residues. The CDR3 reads CASSSTGGPSGANVLTF. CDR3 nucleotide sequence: TGTGCCAGCAGCTCAACAGGGGGGCCCTCTGGGGCCAACGTCCTGACTTTC. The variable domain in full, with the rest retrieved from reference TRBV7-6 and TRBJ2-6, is GAGVSQSPRYKVTKRGQDVALRCDPISGHVSLYWYRQALGQGPEFLTYFNYEAQQDKSGLPNDRFSAERPEGSISTLTIQRTEQRDSAMYRCASSSTGGPSGANVLTFGAGSRLTVL.

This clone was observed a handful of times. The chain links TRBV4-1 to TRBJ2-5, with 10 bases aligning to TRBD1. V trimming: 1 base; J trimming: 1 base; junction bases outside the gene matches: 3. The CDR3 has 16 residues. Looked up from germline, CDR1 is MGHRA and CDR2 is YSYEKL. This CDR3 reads CASSQGTGGSQETQYF. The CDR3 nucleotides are TGCGCCAGCAGCCAAGGGACAGGGGGATCCCAAGAGACCCAGTACTTC.

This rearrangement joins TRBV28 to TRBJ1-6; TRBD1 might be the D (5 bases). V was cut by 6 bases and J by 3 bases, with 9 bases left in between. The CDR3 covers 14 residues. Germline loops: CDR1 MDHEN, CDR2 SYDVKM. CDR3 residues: CASSFDSYNSPLHF. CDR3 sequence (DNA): TGTGCCAGCAGCTTCGACAGCTATAATTCACCCCTCCACTTT.

CDR3 DNA sequence: TGTGCCAGCAGCTCGAGTGGTCGAATAGATCAGCCCCAGCATTTT. This gives the protein CASSSSGRIDQPQHF. This chain links TRBV9 with TRBJ1-5, with D hard to call. The CDR3 contains 15 residues. Germline V gene data show CDR1 as SGDLS and CDR2 as YYNGEE. Trimming removed 4 bases from V and 5 bases from J, with 16 bases in between.

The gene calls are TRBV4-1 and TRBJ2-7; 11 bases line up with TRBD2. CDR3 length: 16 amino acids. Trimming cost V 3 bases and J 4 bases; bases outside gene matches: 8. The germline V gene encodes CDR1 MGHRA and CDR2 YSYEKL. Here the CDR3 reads CASSHIPGLAEYEQYF. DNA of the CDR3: TGCGCCAGCAGCCACATTCCGGGACTAGCGGAGTACGAGCAGTACTTC.